This T cell receptor beta chain was captured by sequencing in a study of cytomegalovirus exposure and HLA in healthy donors. General observations from the study: Researchers catalogued some 160 TCR beta chains as cytomegalovirus-associated. While the bulk of TCR sequences proved rare, some public TCRs turned up in many donors.

In regard to this clone: No antigen is known for it.

It was with 60 Vbeta and 13 Jbeta primers that the PCR ran. Generated by immunoSEQ multiplex PCR, the TCRdb table keeps only in-frame clones and is missing some. The sample contains about 170,000 clones, 80% to 90% of which appear only once. Sequenced sample: PBMCs. The origin of this receptor is a male donor in good health and CMV-seronegative.

This CDR3 reads CASSPGTAPPYEQYF. CDR3 coding DNA: TGTGCCAGCAGCCCAGGGACAGCTCCGCCCTACGAGCAGTACTTC. The chain combines TRBV11-3 with TRBJ2-7, with 7 bases lining up with TRBD1. Losses at the gene ends were 5 bases for V and 2 bases for J; bases not matched to a gene: 9. Germline V gene sequence: CDR1 SGHNT, CDR2 YENEEA. The CDR3 loop spans 15 amino acids.